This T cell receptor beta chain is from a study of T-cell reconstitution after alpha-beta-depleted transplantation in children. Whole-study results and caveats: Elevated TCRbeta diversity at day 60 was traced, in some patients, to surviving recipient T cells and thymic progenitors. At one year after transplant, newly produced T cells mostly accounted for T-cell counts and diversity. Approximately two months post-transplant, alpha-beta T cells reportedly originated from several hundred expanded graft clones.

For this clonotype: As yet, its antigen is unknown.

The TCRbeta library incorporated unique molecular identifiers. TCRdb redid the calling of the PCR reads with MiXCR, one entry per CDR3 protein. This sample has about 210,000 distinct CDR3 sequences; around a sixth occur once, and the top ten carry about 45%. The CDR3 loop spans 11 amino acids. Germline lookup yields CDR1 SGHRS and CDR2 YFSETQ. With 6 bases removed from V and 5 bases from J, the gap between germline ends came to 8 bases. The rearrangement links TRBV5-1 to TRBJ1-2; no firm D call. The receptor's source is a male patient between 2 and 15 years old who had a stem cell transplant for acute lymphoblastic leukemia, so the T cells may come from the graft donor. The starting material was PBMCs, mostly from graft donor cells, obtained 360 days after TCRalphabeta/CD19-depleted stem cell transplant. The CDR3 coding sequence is TGCGCCAGCAACGAGGGTTATGGCTACACCTTC. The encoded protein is CASNEGYGYTF.